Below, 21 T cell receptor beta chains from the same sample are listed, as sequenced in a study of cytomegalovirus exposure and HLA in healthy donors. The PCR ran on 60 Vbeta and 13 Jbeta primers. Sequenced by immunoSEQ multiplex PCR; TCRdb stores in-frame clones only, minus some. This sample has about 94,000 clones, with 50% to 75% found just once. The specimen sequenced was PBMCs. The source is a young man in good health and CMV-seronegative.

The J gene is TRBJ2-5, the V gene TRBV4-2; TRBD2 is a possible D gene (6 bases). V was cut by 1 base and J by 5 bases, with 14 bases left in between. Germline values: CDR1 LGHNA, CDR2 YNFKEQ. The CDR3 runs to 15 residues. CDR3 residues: CASSQGMTSRETQYF. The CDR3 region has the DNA TGTGCCAGCAGCCAAGGAATGACTAGTCGGGAGACCCAGTACTTC.

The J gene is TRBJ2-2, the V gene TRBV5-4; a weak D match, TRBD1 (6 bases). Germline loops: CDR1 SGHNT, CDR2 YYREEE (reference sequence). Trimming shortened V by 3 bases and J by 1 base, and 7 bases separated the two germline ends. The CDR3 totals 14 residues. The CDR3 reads CASSSDRNTGELFF. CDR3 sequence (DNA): TGTGCCAGCAGCTCGGACAGGAACACCGGGGAGCTGTTTTTT. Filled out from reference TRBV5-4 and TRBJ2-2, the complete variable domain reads ETGVTQSPTHLIKTRGQQVTLRCSSQSGHNTVSWYQQALGQGPQFIFQYYREEENGRGNFPPRFSGLQFPNYSSELNVNALELDDSALYLCASSSDRNTGELFFGEGSRLTVL.

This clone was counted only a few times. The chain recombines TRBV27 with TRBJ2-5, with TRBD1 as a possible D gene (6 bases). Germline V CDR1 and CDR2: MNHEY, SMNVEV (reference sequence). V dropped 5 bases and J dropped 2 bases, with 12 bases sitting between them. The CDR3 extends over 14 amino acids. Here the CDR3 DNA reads TGTGCCAGCAGTCCGTGGACAGAGCAAGAGACCCAGTACTTC. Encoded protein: CASSPWTEQETQYF.

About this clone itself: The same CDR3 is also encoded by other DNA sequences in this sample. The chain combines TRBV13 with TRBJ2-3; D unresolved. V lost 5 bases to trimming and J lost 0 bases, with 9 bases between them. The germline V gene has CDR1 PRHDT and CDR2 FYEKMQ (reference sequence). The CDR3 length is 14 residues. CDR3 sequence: CASSGERSTDTQYF. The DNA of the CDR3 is TGTGCCAGCAGCGGCGAGCGAAGCACAGATACGCAGTATTTT.

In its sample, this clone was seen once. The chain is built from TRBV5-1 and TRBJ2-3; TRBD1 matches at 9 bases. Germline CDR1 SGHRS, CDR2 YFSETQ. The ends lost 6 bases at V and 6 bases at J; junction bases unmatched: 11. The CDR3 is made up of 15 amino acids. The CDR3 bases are TGCGCCAGCACTCCGACAGGGGGAAATGTGGATACGCAGTATTTT. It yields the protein CASTPTGGNVDTQYF.

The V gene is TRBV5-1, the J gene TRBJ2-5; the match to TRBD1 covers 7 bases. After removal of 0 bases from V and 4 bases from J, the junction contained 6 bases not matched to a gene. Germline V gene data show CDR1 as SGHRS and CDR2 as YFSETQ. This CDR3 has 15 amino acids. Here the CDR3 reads CASSLGDREGETQYF. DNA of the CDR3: TGCGCCAGCAGCTTGGGCGACAGGGAAGGAGAGACCCAGTACTTC. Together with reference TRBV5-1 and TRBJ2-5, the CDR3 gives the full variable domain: KAGVTQTPRYLIKTRGQQVTLSCSPISGHRSVSWYQQTPGQGLQFLFEYFSETQRNKGNFPGRFSGRQFSNSRSEMNVSTLELGDSALYLCASSLGDREGETQYFGPGTRLLVL.

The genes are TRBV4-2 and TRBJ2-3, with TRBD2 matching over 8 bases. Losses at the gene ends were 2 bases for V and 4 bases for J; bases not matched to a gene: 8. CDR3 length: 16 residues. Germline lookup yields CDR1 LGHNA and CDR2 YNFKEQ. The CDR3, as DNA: TGTGCCAGCAGCCAAACCGGGCCAGCGGGGGCAGATACGCAGTATTTT. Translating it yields CASSQTGPAGADTQYF.

The CDR3 nucleotides are TGTGCCAGCACAGTTGATAGCGGACACAATGAGCAGTTCTTC. Protein product: CASTVDSGHNEQFF. The chain uses TRBV25-1 and TRBJ2-1; possible D gene TRBD2, 6 bases. There are 14 residues in the CDR3. CDR1 MGHDK and CDR2 SYGVNS come from the germline V gene. Trimming removed 7 bases at V and 5 bases at J, with 15 bases between.

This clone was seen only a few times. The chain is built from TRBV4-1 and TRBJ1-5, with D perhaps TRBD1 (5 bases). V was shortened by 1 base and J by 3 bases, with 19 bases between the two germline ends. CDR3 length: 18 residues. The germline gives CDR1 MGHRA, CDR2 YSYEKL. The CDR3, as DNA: TGCGCCAGCAGCCAAGGTTTTATCCAGGGAAGGGTCAATCAGCCCCAGCATTTT. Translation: CASSQGFIQGRVNQPQHF.

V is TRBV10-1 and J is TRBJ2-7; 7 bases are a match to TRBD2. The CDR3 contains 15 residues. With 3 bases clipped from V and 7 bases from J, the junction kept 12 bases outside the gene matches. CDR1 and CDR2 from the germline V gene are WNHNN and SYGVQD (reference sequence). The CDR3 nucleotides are TGCGCCAGCAGTGACTTGGGGACTACCATTGGTGAGCAGTACTTC. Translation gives CASSDLGTTIGEQYF.

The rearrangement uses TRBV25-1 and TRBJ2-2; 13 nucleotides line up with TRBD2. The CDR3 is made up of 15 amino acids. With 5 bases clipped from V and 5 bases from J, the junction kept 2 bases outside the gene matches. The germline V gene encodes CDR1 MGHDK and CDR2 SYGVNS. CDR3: CASSRLAGGTGELFF. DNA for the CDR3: TGTGCCAGCAGTAGACTAGCGGGAGGTACCGGGGAGCTGTTTTTT.

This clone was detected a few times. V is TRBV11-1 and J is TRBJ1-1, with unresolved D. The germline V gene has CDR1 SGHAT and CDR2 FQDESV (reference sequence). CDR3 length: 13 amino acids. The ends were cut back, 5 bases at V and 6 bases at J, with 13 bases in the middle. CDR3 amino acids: CASSPFEGAEAFF. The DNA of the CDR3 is TGTGCCAGCAGCCCCTTCGAAGGAGCTGAAGCTTTCTTT.

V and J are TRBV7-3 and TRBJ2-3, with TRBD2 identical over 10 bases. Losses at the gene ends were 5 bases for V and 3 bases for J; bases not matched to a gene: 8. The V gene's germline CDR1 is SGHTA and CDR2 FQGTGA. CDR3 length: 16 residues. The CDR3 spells CASSTSSGSRTDTQYF. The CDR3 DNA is TGTGCCAGCAGCACCTCTAGCGGGAGTAGAACAGATACGCAGTATTTT.

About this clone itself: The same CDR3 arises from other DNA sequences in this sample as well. CDR3 in amino acids: CASSLDRGREKLFF. Written as DNA, the CDR3 is TGTGCCAGCAGCTTGGACAGGGGACGAGAAAAACTGTTTTTT. V and J are TRBV11-2 and TRBJ1-4; 9 bases align to TRBD1. V dropped 3 bases and J dropped 8; count of bases not matched to a gene: 4. The germline V gene encodes CDR1 SGHAT and CDR2 FQNNGV. This CDR3 has 14 residues.

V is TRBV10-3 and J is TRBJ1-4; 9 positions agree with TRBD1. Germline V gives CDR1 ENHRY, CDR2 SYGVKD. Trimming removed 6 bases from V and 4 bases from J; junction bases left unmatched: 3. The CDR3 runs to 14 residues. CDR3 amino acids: CAIRPDRGNEKLFF. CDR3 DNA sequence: TGTGCCATCAGACCGGACAGGGGTAATGAAAAACTGTTTTTT.

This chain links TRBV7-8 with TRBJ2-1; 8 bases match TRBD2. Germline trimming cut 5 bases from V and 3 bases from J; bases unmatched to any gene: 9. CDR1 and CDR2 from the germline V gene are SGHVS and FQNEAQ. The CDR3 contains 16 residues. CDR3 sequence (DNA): TGTGCCAGCAGCCTCCGCTCGAGCGGGGGCTACAATGAGCAGTTCTTC. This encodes CASSLRSSGGYNEQFF.

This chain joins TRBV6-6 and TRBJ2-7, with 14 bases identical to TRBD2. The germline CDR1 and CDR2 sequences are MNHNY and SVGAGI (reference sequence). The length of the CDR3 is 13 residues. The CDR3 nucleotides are TGTGCCAGCAGTCCCGGGACTAGCGGGAGAATGACTGTC. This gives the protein CASSPGTSGRMTV.

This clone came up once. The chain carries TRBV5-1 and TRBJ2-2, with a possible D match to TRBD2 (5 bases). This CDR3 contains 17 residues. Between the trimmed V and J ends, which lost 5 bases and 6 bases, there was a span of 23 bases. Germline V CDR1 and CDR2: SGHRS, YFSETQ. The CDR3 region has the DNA TGCGCCAGCAGGGGAACTGGGAGTACTAAAAGGGCCGGGGAGCTGTTTTTT. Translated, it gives CASRGTGSTKRAGELFF.

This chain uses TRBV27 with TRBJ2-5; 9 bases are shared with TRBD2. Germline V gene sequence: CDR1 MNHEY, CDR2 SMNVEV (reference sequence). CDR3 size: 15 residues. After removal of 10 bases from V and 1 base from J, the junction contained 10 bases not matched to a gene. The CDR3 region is CANLGLAGFQETQYF. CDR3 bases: TGTGCCAACTTAGGGCTAGCGGGATTCCAAGAGACCCAGTACTTC.

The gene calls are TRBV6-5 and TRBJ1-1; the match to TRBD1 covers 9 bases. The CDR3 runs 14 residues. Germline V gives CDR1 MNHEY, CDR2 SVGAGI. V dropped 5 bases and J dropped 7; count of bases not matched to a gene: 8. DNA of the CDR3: TGTGCCAGCAGTGGACAGGGGTCACTGCTTGAAGCTTTCTTT. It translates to CASSGQGSLLEAFF.

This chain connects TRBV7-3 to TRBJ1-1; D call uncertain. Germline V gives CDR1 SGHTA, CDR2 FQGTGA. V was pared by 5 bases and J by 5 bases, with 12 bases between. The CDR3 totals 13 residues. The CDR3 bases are TGTGCCAGCAGCCCACTAAGAGGGACTGAAGCTTTCTTT. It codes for CASSPLRGTEAFF. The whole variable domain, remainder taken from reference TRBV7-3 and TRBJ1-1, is GAGVSQTPSNKVTEKGKYVELRCDPISGHTALYWYRQSLGQGPEFLIYFQGTGAADDSGLPNDRFFAVRPEGSVSTLKIQRTERGDSAVYLCASSPLRGTEAFFGQGTRLTVV.